This T cell receptor (beta chain) was identified during a study of T cells in localized non-small cell lung cancer. General observations from the study: Across samples, adjacent lung featured a median 57 of the top 100 tumor clones.

Germline CDR1 SGDLS, CDR2 YYNGEE. CDR3 length: 12 amino acids. V shed 4 bases and J shed 4 bases, with 9 bases lying between them. Remarks on this clone: Its specificity is unknown.

Sequencing was performed with immunoSEQ multiplex PCR; in TCRdb, only in-frame clones are kept and a portion is missing. The table records about 21,000 clones, about 91% of them present only once. The origin of this receptor is a man between 40 and 69 years old with stage I lung adenocarcinoma. The specimen was peripheral blood, collected before any cancer treatment. The chain links TRBV9 to TRBJ2-7; D is ambiguous. CDR3 sequence: CASSPRSYEQYF. The CDR3 DNA is TGTGCCAGCAGCCCAAGATCTTACGAGCAGTACTTC.